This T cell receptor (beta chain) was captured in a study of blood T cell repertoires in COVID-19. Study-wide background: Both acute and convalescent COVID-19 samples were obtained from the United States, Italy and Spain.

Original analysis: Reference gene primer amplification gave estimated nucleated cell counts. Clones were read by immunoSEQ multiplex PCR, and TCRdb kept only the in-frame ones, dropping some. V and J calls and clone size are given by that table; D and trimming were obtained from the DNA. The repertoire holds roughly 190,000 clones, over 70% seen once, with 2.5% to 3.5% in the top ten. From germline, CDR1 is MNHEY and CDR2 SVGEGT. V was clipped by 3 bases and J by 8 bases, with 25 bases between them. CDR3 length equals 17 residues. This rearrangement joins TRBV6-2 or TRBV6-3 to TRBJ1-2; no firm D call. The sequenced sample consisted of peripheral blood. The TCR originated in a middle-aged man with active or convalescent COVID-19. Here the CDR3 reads CASSYPTGFQPPRGYTF. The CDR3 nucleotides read TGTGCCAGCAGTTATCCAACGGGATTTCAGCCGCCGCGGGGCTACACCTTC.